This record concerns one T cell receptor beta chain sequence. Its specificity is not known. Unique molecular identifiers were affixed to single, distinct cDNA molecules. TCRdb ran MiXCR on the 5' RACE reads and lists one entry per CDR3 protein. The profile shows under 90,000 distinct CDR3 sequences, around 14% of them singletons. This specimen comes from a study of early T cells in non-severe SARS-CoV-2 infection. In the study overall: Unsorted whole-blood RNA was sequenced in bulk, leaving chains unpaired.

The study's findings and limits: Anti-spike CD8 responses were favored by VDJdb matching, which missed private and CD4 specificities.

The material sequenced was whole blood. The clonotype originates from an adult who was a healthcare worker with PCR-confirmed SARS-CoV-2 infection or an uninfected control (not recorded which).

CDR3 sequence: CSVAPLGNTEAFF. The DNA of the CDR3 is TGCAGCGTTGCTCCCCTAGGGAACACTGAAGCTTTCTTT. The chain links TRBV29-1 to TRBJ1-1; D gene uncertain. The germline CDR1 and CDR2 sequences are SQVTM and ANQGSEA. The length of the CDR3 is 13 residues. Trimming removed 4 bases from V and 1 base from J, with 10 bases in between.